This T cell receptor beta chain was profiled in a study of regulatory T cells in long-lasting Graves disease. Study results and limitations: Persistent cases favored TRBV28, TRBJ1-2 and TRBJ2-5.

This clonotype was seen a few times. Its antigen is unknown. Time point in this sample: newly diagnosed GD, antithyroid drugs for less than 3 months. The TCR library used RNA extracted from PBMCs. Criteria from the American Thyroid Association guidelines were applied to diagnose Graves' disease. Each patient gave around 9.7 milliliters of EDTA-anticoagulated peripheral blood. Arm-PCR of CDR3 regions with iRepertoire HTBI primers generated TCR beta libraries. Using its own MiXCR run on the multiplex PCR reads, TCRdb lists one record per CDR3 protein. This sample has more than 300,000 distinct CDR3 sequences, with around 15% found just once. Germline V gene sequence: CDR1 SEHNR, CDR2 FQNEAQ (reference sequence). The V gene lost 4 bases and the J gene lost 3 bases, with 15 bases spanning the gap. There are 15 residues in the CDR3.

The source of this sequence is a female donor with Graves disease. Sequenced material: peripheral blood mononuclear cells (PBMCs), taken at new diagnosis, from a patient treated with antithyroid drugs. V is TRBV7-9 and J is TRBJ1-2, with D unclear. The CDR3 here is CASSSRRGADYGYTF. The CDR3 coding sequence is TGTGCCAGCAGCTCCAGGCGGGGTGCGGACTATGGCTACACCTTC.